This TCR beta chain was identified in a study of blood T cell repertoires in COVID-19. Study information: The United States, Italy and Spain were the sources of the acute and convalescent COVID-19 samples. Nucleic acid was either cDNA or gDNA, and it came from T cells, B-cell-depleted T cells, or PBMCs.

The CDR3 extends over 15 amino acids. Germline V gene data show CDR1 as SQVTM and CDR2 as ANQGSEA. Germline trimming cut 6 bases from V and 4 bases from J; bases unmatched to any gene: 14. Methods used by the authors: Using reference gene primer amplification, nucleated cell counts were estimated. The assay was immunoSEQ multiplex PCR, and TCRdb's table has in-frame clones only and misses some. The V and J calls and the clone size are those of that table, but D and trimming were determined from the DNA. The top ten hold approximately 4.5% of the sample, which has around 450,000 clones, around nine tenths seen once.

The chain is built from TRBV29-1 and TRBJ2-5; 7 bases match TRBD2. The sequence came from a woman aged 25 to 39 with acute or convalescent COVID-19. Sequenced material: peripheral blood. CDR3 region: CSVPPGRGRGETQYF. CDR3 DNA sequence: TGCAGCGTCCCCCCGGGGAGGGGTAGAGGAGAGACCCAGTACTTC. Supplemented by reference TRBV29-1 and TRBJ2-5, the full variable domain reads SAVISQKPSRDICQRGTSLTIQCQVDSQVTMMFWYRQQPGQSLTLIATANQGSEATYESGFVIDKFPISRPNLTFSTLTVSNMSPEDSSIYLCSVPPGRGRGETQYFGPGTRLLVL.